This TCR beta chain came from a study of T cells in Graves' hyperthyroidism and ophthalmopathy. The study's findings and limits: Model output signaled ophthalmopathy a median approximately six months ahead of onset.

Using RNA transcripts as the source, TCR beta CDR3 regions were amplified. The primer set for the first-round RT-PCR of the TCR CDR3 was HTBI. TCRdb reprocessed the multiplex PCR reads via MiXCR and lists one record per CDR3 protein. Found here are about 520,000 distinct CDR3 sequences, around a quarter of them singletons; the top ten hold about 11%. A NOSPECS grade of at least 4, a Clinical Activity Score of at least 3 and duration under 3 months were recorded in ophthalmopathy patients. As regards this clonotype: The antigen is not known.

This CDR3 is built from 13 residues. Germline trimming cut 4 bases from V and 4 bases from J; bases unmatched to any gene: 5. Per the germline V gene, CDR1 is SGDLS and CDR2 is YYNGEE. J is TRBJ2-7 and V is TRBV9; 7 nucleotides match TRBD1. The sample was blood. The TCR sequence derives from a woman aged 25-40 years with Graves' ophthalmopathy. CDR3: CASSKQQGYEQYF. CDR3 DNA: TGTGCCAGCAGCAAACAACAGGGGTACGAGCAGTACTTC.